The entry below gives a single T cell receptor beta chain sequence along with its context. This clonotype was seen a few times. No cognate antigen has been identified for it. Nothing much larger sits one base from this clone, and base qualities are not available. The data originate from a study of T cells in Graves' hyperthyroidism and ophthalmopathy (dated by TCRdb to between 2018 and 2021). About the study as a whole: Peripheral blood was sampled at the time of initial diagnosis, prior to any treatment. A discovery cohort of around 100 patients, about 44 with Graves' ophthalmopathy and 55 to 65 with stable Graves' hyperthyroidism, was used to find distinguishing TCR V-J signatures. Prospective prediction of ophthalmopathy was tested in an independent validation cohort consisting of about 20 hyperthyroidism patients and approximately 16 patients who later progressed to ophthalmopathy. The 75 to 100 discovery patients were randomly split 7:3 into training and test sets. In addition, the study compared T-cell repertoires in thyroid tissue and in blood from over 5 Graves' hyperthyroidism patients. After blood sampling, hyperthyroidism patients were treated with methimazole at a starting dose of 30 mg daily, and ophthalmopathy patients were treated with high-dose intravenous methylprednisolone. The paper describes TCR Vbeta CDR3 sequencing of 135 peripheral blood samples, made up of some 40 ophthalmopathy patients, roughly 72 hyperthyroidism patients and roughly 17 progressor patients.

Ophthalmopathy patients had moderately to severely active disease, Clinical Activity Score of at least 3, NOSPECS grade of at least 4, and duration under 3 months. The study excluded patients with uncontrolled infections, other autoimmune diseases, pregnancy or lactation. Diagnoses were established on the basis of clinical symptoms, serum thyroxine and TRAb, thyroid ultrasound, and orbital computed tomography. Ficoll-Paque density gradient centrifugation was used to isolate PBMCs from 8.5 to 10 ml of fresh peripheral blood. Trizol reagent was used to extract total RNA, and RNA quality was then checked on an Agilent 2100 Bioanalyzer. The research as a whole found: Most expanded thyroid clonotypes (frequency above 0.001) were also detected in blood, a finding suggesting that blood repertoires may reflect thyroid immune responses. In validation, the model predicted progression to ophthalmopathy with 65% to 71% sensitivity and 72% to 85% specificity, a median of around 6.6 months before onset. A model built on a 13 V-J signature distinguished ophthalmopathy from stable hyperthyroidism, reaching roughly 88% sensitivity and 81% to 83% specificity in cross-validation and 80%/75% in testing. No statistical method was used to set the sample size in advance, and investigators knew the group allocation.

The TCR beta CDR3 regions were amplified from the RNA transcripts. The first round of RT-PCR for the TCR CDR3 was performed with the HTBI primer set and the Qiagen OneStep RT-PCR kit. A second multiplex PCR round built the libraries, followed by size selection and purification. Paired-end sequencing of the libraries was performed with 100 bp reads on an Illumina HiSeq2000. The original pipeline was this. SOAPnuke was used to process the raw data, with reads discarded if the reads contained adapters or uncalled bases, had a mean Phred below 15, or lacked an exact constant-primer or identifier match. High-quality paired reads were merged with COPE v1.2.5, and unique nucleotide sequences were defined as clonotypes. Clonotypes were aligned to IMGT TRBV, TRBD and TRBJ reference segments using MiTCR v1.1. Only V-J combinations with frequency above 0.0001, covering 99.2% of repertoires, were analysed. A TCS score was defined as the ratio between F50 (clonal expansion) and ExV (chaos), using BLOSUM62-based TCRdist between CDR3 peptides within each V-J. Welch's t-statistics and random forest reduced around 520 V-J features to 13, which were used in a naive Bayes classifier (R e1071). TCRdb applied fastp at Q25 and MiXCR to the public reads, then kept only in-frame beta chains. Each CDR3 protein appears once, grouped with its most common genes and DNA. Here the V and J calls rest on TCRdb's processing, not on the authors' analysis. The sample table records about 500,000 distinct CDR3 sequences; roughly 17% of these occur just once. The leading ten clones occupy under 20% of the sample.

Sequenced: blood. The clonotype originates from a woman aged 18-29 years with Graves' ophthalmopathy.

The DNA sequence is as follows: TGTGCCAGCAGCTTAGCGGGCGGGGGCGCCGGGGAGCTGTTTTTT. Translation gives CASSLAGGGAGELFF. The chain uses TRBV13 and TRBJ2-2; the D gene is perhaps TRBD2, from 7 matching bases. The germline V gene (reference sequence) specifies PRHDT as CDR1 and FYEKMQ as CDR2. The CDR3 covers 15 residues, taking in both the cysteine and the phenylalanine. Solely the CDR3 DNA is kept, with 45 bases framed from the first base. V is shortened by 1 base, J by 6 bases, and the region joining them spans 12 bases.